These T cell receptor beta chains were read from a single sample in a study of OX40 agonist ivuxolimab in advanced cancers. Clones were read by immunoSEQ multiplex PCR, and TCRdb kept only the in-frame ones, dropping some. The table shows 85,000 or so clones, with 70% to 90% occurring only once. The sequencing here drew on CD4+ or CD8+ T cells sorted from blood, taken in a trial of the OX40 agonist ivuxolimab. These receptors came from an adult with an advanced solid tumor such as melanoma, head and neck, liver or kidney cancer. The CDR3 runs from the conserved cysteine through the conserved F or W. Fields, in order: CDR3 DNA, CDR3 protein, clone size, D gene, J gene, V gene. The D gene is left open where the match is weak. Rows give clone size only sometimes, using once, few, many, or a class for an expanded clone.

TGTGCCAGCTCACCGGACAGGGCTGGCTACACCTTC	CASSPDRAGYTF	few	TRBD1	TRBJ1-2	TRBV18
TGTGCCAGCAGCCAAGATCCCCAGGGATATGAAAAACTGTTTTTT	CASSQDPQGYEKLFF	NA	NA	TRBJ1-4	TRBV14
TGCGCCAGCACCCCACACACGACTCCGACAGATACGCAGTATTTT	CASTPHTTPTDTQYF	once	NA	TRBJ2-3	TRBV5-1
TGTGCCAGCAGTTTATTCTCAGGGAGGAACACTGAAGCTTTCTTT	CASSLFSGRNTEAFF	NA	NA	TRBJ1-1	TRBV28
TGTGCCAGCAGACGGACAGGGACTAATGAAAAACTGTTTTTT	CASRRTGTNEKLFF	NA	TRBD1	TRBJ1-4	TRBV28
TGTGCCAGCAGAAAGAATCAGCCCCAGCATTTT	CASRKNQPQHF	NA	NA	TRBJ1-5	TRBV28
TGTGCCAGCAGCGTCCCCGCGGGGGCCTCTCACACAGATACGCAGTATTTT	CASSVPAGASHTDTQYF	NA	NA	TRBJ2-3	TRBV28
TGTGCCAGCAGTGCCACGGGGACTAGCACAGATACGCAGTATTTT	CASSATGTSTDTQYF	NA	NA	TRBJ2-3	TRBV6-5
TGTGCCAGCTCACCCTACCCGGGCCCCGAGGCCGAGCAGTACTTC	CASSPYPGPEAEQYF	NA	NA	TRBJ2-7	TRBV18
TGCGCCAGCAGCTTGGGGACTAGCGAGGGGGAGACCCAGTACTTC	CASSLGTSEGETQYF	NA	TRBD2	TRBJ2-5	TRBV5-1
TGTGCCAGCAGCTTGGAGGGACAGTCCTCCTACGAGCAGTACTTC	CASSLEGQSSYEQYF	few	NA	TRBJ2-7	TRBV11-1
TGTGCCAGTATCTCAACAGGGAAGGAGAATGAGCAGTTCTTC	CASISTGKENEQFF	NA	NA	TRBJ2-1	TRBV19
TGTGCCTGGAGTGCTCGGGGGCGGAGCAATCAGCCCCAGCATTTT	CAWSARGRSNQPQHF	NA	NA	TRBJ1-5	TRBV30
TGTGCCAGCAGTTTTCAACCCTTCCCCGGAGATACGCAGTATTTT	CASSFQPFPGDTQYF	NA	NA	TRBJ2-3	TRBV27
TGTGCCAGCAGCTTACCGCTAATTTCGGGGGAGACCCAGTACTTC	CASSLPLISGETQYF	once	NA	TRBJ2-5	TRBV28
TGTGCCATCAGTGCGGCAGGGGGCTTGAGAGGATCACCCCTCCACTTT	CAISAAGGLRGSPLHF	NA	TRBD1	TRBJ1-6	TRBV10-3
TGTGCCAGCAGGGGGACGGCTTCCTATGGCTACACCTTC	CASRGTASYGYTF	NA	NA	TRBJ1-2	TRBV2
TGCGCCAGCAGCCCTCTTGGGGGGGTTCAAGAGACCCAGTACTTC	CASSPLGGVQETQYF	NA	TRBD2	TRBJ2-5	TRBV5-1
TGTGCCAGCAGCGCTATGGGGGAGCGAGAAGAGACCCAGTACTTC	CASSAMGEREETQYF	NA	NA	TRBJ2-5	TRBV9
TGTGCCAGCAGCTTCCGACAGGCCCGCTCCTACGAGCAGTACTTC	CASSFRQARSYEQYF	NA	NA	TRBJ2-7	TRBV5-8
TGTGCCAGCAGCTTGGGGGACAGAGGGGACGAGCAGTACTTC	CASSLGDRGDEQYF	NA	TRBD1	TRBJ2-7	TRBV5-4
TGCAGCGTTTCCGGGACGTCCTATGGCTACACCTTC	CSVSGTSYGYTF	NA	NA	TRBJ1-2	TRBV29-1
TGTGCCAGCAGCTTACGGGCGGGGTCCCCAGATACGCAGTATTTT	CASSLRAGSPDTQYF	NA	NA	TRBJ2-3	TRBV7-2
TGCAGCGTTGACACAGATACGCAGTATTTT	CSVDTDTQYF	NA	NA	TRBJ2-3	TRBV29-1
TGCAGCGTTGGGGACAGGGAAAGGACCGGGGAGCTGTTTTTT	CSVGDRERTGELFF	NA	TRBD1	TRBJ2-2	TRBV29-1
TGTGCCAGCAGTTCCGGACAGGGCGACCCCAATCAGCCCCAGCATTTT	CASSSGQGDPNQPQHF	NA	TRBD1	TRBJ1-5	TRBV28
TGTGCCAGCAGCAAAGCGGGGACGAACACCGGGGAGCTGTTTTTT	CASSKAGTNTGELFF	NA	TRBD2	TRBJ2-2	TRBV6-4
TGCAGCGTTGAACTCCAGGTCCAAGGCCGGCAGTACTTC	CSVELQVQGRQYF	NA	NA	TRBJ2-7	TRBV29-1
TGTGCCAGCAGCGCCGACCTGAACACTGAAGCTTTCTTT	CASSADLNTEAFF	once	NA	TRBJ1-1	TRBV7-6
TGCGCCAGCAGCTTGGGTTCGCAAGAGACCCAGTACTTC	CASSLGSQETQYF	NA	NA	TRBJ2-5	TRBV5-1
TGTGCCAGCAGTGAAGCCCCAGGGGGATTACGCGCCTACGAGCAGTACTTC	CASSEAPGGLRAYEQYF	NA	TRBD1	TRBJ2-7	TRBV6-1
TGTGCCTGGAGTAAGGGAGGTAGCTCCTATAATTCACCCCTCCACTTT	CAWSKGGSSYNSPLHF	NA	NA	TRBJ1-6	TRBV30
TGTGCCAGCAGCCCGCGAGGTAGCGGGGGCCAACCTACCACAGATACGCAGTATTTT	CASSPRGSGGQPTTDTQYF	once	TRBD2	TRBJ2-3	TRBV7-3
TGTGCCAGCAGCTTACAGGGGAACGGAACACCCCTCCACTTT	CASSLQGNGTPLHF	NA	NA	TRBJ1-6	TRBV7-3
TGTGCCATCATGAGAGACCTGGGTGAAAAACTGTTTTTT	CAIMRDLGEKLFF	once	NA	TRBJ1-4	TRBV10-3
TGTGCCAGCGGGGCGGCCAACTCCGAAAACATTCAGTACTTC	CASGAANSENIQYF	NA	NA	TRBJ2-4	TRBV9
TGTGCCAGCTCACCGACTAGCGGGGACCAAGAGACCCAGTACTTC	CASSPTSGDQETQYF	few	TRBD2	TRBJ2-5	TRBV18
TGTGCCAGCACCCGCGGAGGGGGAGTCTATGGCTACACCTTC	CASTRGGGVYGYTF	NA	NA	TRBJ1-2	TRBV6-6
TGTGCCAGCAGCCCGGGCACGACAGGGGCGTCTTATGGCTACACCTTC	CASSPGTTGASYGYTF	once	TRBD1	TRBJ1-2	TRBV5-4
TGCAGCGTTGGGACAGGGGGCTATGAGACCCAGTACTTC	CSVGTGGYETQYF	NA	TRBD1	TRBJ2-5	TRBV29-1
TGTGCCAGCAGTGAACTGCAGGGGACCCTTTCACCCCTCCACTTT	CASSELQGTLSPLHF	NA	NA	TRBJ1-6	TRBV2